Following are 30 T cell receptor beta chains from one sample sequenced in a study of T cells after yellow fever vaccination. One entry per CDR3 protein, called by TCRdb with MiXCR from the 5' RACE reads. The table records 95,000 to 100,000 distinct CDR3 sequences, under 6.5% of them present only once. The starting material was CD8+ T cells sorted from PBMCs, obtained 10 days after the yellow fever booster vaccination. The source is a young man who received the YFV17D yellow fever vaccine.

The genes are TRBV7-9 and TRBJ2-7; D is uncertain. Trimming cost V 6 bases and J 0 bases, with 15 bases left between them. The CDR3 has 15 residues. From germline, CDR1 is SEHNR and CDR2 FQNEAQ (reference sequence). In DNA form, the CDR3 reads TGTGCCAGCAGACTCATCCCCTCCACCTCCTACGAGCAGTACTTC. Translating gives CASRLIPSTSYEQYF.

The table lists this clonotype with many counts. The V and J genes are TRBV7-9 and TRBJ2-4; tentatively, D is TRBD1 (6 bases). The CDR3 has 16 amino acids. With 2 bases removed from V and 8 bases from J, the gap between germline ends came to 19 bases. Germline V gene data show CDR1 as SEHNR and CDR2 as FQNEAQ (reference sequence). The CDR3, as DNA: TGTGCCAGCAGCTTACACCAGGGGCTAGGAGACGACATTCAGTACTTC. Its translation is CASSLHQGLGDDIQYF.

V usage is TRBV5-6 and J usage is TRBJ1-2; possible D gene TRBD1, 6 bases. The CDR3 loop spans 13 amino acids. V dropped 1 base and J dropped 3 bases, with 7 bases sitting between them. Germline V gene data show CDR1 as SGHDT and CDR2 as YYEEEE. CDR3 in amino acids: CASSLWTDYGYTF. For the CDR3, the DNA is TGTGCCAGCAGCTTGTGGACAGACTATGGCTACACCTTC.

The chain carries TRBV5-1 and TRBJ1-1; 12 nucleotides match TRBD1. This CDR3 has 17 residues. After removal of 2 bases from V and 6 bases from J, the junction contained 11 bases not matched to a gene. Per the germline V gene, CDR1 is SGHRS and CDR2 is YFSETQ. This chain's CDR3 is CASSFLGQGAERAEAFF. In DNA, the CDR3 is TGCGCCAGCAGCTTTTTGGGACAGGGGGCGGAAAGGGCTGAAGCTTTCTTT.

The gene calls are TRBV10-3 and TRBJ2-7, with TRBD1 as a possible D gene (6 bases). The V end was cut by 11 bases, the J end by 3 bases, with 17 bases between. The CDR3 has 13 amino acids. From germline, CDR1 is ENHRY and CDR2 SYGVKD. CDR3 sequence (DNA): TGTGCCTGGCATCCGGGACACATCTACGAGCAGTACGTC. It codes for CAWHPGHIYEQYV.

The chain links TRBV7-8 to TRBJ2-1; 9 bases align to TRBD2. Germline V gene lookup returns CDR1 SGHVS and CDR2 FQNEAQ. The trim removed 2 bases at V and 4 bases at J, leaving 12 bases unmatched. There are 18 residues in the CDR3. The CDR3 bases are TGTGCCAGCAGCTTACCCCGCGGGGGGGCCAGTACTTACAATGAGCAGTTCTTC. It is translated as CASSLPRGGASTYNEQFF.

This chain joins TRBV30 and TRBJ1-4, with a possible D match to TRBD1 (6 bases). Germline V gene sequence: CDR1 GTSNPN, CDR2 SVGIG (reference sequence). This CDR3 is 14 amino acids long. The V end was cut by 7 bases, the J end by 7 bases, with 19 bases between. The CDR3 loop reads CAFQEWGAGEKLFF. CDR3 DNA sequence: TGTGCCTTCCAGGAATGGGGGGCGGGTGAAAAACTGTTTTTT.

This clonotype was counted ten times or more. The gene calls are TRBV6-2 or TRBV6-3 and TRBJ2-3; D not resolved. The CDR3 runs to 17 residues. CDR1 and CDR2 from the germline V gene are MNHEY and SVGEGT. Deletions cut 2 bases from V and 4 bases from J, with 19 bases between. In DNA form, the CDR3 reads TGTGCCAGCAGTTACCCATTAGCCGCGACACGGGCAGATACGCAGTATTTT. It encodes CASSYPLAATRADTQYF.

This clonotype has just a few counts. This sequence joins TRBV6-2 or TRBV6-3 and TRBJ2-1, with 8 bases lining up with TRBD2. The CDR3 runs to 18 residues. Germline V gene lookup returns CDR1 MNHEY and CDR2 SVGEGT. The V gene end was trimmed by 2 bases and the J gene end by 10 bases; junction bases not matched to a gene: 19. The CDR3 loop is CASSYPREGGGPTKEQFF. CDR3 bases: TGTGCCAGCAGTTACCCCCGGGAGGGCGGGGGGCCTACAAAAGAGCAGTTCTTC.

The chain has TRBV2 and TRBJ1-4; D is perhaps TRBD1 (5 bases). From germline, CDR1 is SNHLY and CDR2 FYNNEI. The V and J ends lost 3 bases and 5 bases respectively, with 22 bases between them. This CDR3 is built from 18 residues. CDR3 sequence: CASSEEVLSIDSNEKLFF. The CDR3 DNA is TGTGCCAGCAGTGAGGAAGTTCTAAGTATCGACAGCAATGAAAAACTGTTTTTT.

The table lists this clonotype with many counts. The chain combines TRBV7-2 with TRBJ2-6; unclear D gene. V shed 7 bases and J shed 0 bases, with 7 bases lying between them. Germline-derived CDR1 and CDR2 are SGHTA and FQGNSA. The CDR3 is 14 residues long. The CDR3 spells CASKSSSGANVLTF. CDR3 DNA: TGTGCCAGCAAAAGTAGCTCTGGGGCCAACGTCCTGACTTTC.

This clonotype was seen many times. The rearrangement uses TRBV6-2 or TRBV6-3 and TRBJ2-5; D not resolved. Trimming left V 4 bases short and J 7 bases short, with 13 bases between. The CDR3 totals 13 residues. Germline V gene sequence: CDR1 MNHEY, CDR2 SVGEGT. CDR3 in amino acids: CASSLGQRGTQYF. The CDR3 DNA follows: TGTGCCAGCAGTTTGGGCCAGCGCGGGACCCAGTACTTC.

The chain is built from TRBV9 and TRBJ2-1, with 14 bases matching TRBD2. CDR3 length: 18 amino acids. Germline V lookup: CDR1 SGDLS, CDR2 YYNGEE. With 3 bases clipped from V and 0 bases from J, the junction kept 5 bases outside the gene matches. Written as DNA, the CDR3 is TGTGCCAGCAGCGACGGACTAGCGGGGGGATTCTCCTACAATGAGCAGTTCTTC. Its protein product is CASSDGLAGGFSYNEQFF.

This clonotype came up once. The chain uses TRBV19 and TRBJ1-5; 7 positions match TRBD1. CDR1 and CDR2 (germline): LNHDA, SQIVND (reference sequence). The V segment lost 10 bases and the J segment 3 bases; nucleotides outside the gene matches: 9. This CDR3 spans 14 amino acids. Here the CDR3 DNA reads TGTGCCACCCGGACAGGCCGATTCAATCAGCCCCAGCATTTT. Translated, it gives CATRTGRFNQPQHF.

This clonotype was seen a handful of times. This chain links TRBV7-2 with TRBJ2-3; no definite D call. This CDR3 has 15 amino acids. Trimming shortened V by 1 base and J by 4 bases, and 12 bases separated the two germline ends. Per germline, CDR1 SGHTA and CDR2 FQGNSA. The CDR3 protein is CASSLVGLMADTQYF. DNA for the CDR3: TGTGCCAGCAGCTTAGTTGGGCTCATGGCAGATACGCAGTATTTT.

This clonotype has a handful of counts. The chain couples TRBV2 to TRBJ1-5; D possibly corresponds to TRBD1 (5 bases). CDR1 and CDR2 from the germline V gene are SNHLY and FYNNEI. The V gene lost 4 bases and the J gene lost 0 bases, with 7 bases spanning the gap. The CDR3 contains 14 residues. The CDR3 reads CASSGQYSNQPQHF. In DNA form, the CDR3 reads TGTGCCAGCAGTGGACAGTATAGCAATCAGCCCCAGCATTTT.

Only a few counts were recorded for this clonotype. The V call is TRBV9, the J call TRBJ2-5, with TRBD2 matching over 14 bases. The CDR3 loop spans 14 amino acids. Germline CDR1 is SGDLS and CDR2 is YYNGEE. J was trimmed by 7 bases and V by 4 bases; bases with no gene match: 3. The CDR3 here is CASSPGTSGGTQYF. The CDR3 DNA reads TGTGCCAGCAGCCCCGGGACTAGCGGGGGGACCCAGTACTTC.

This clonotype was detected ten times or more. The chain uses TRBV7-9 and TRBJ2-5, with D maybe TRBD1 (6 bases). V was cut by 4 bases and J by 1 base, with 10 bases left in between. The CDR3 loop spans 14 amino acids. In germline, CDR1 is SEHNR, CDR2 FQNEAQ (reference sequence). CDR3 amino acids: CASSSRQVQETQYF. In DNA form, the CDR3 reads TGTGCCAGCAGCTCACGACAGGTCCAAGAGACCCAGTACTTC.

The CDR3 here is CASSYSPSGGPFYEQYV. The CDR3 region has the DNA TGTGCCAGCAGTTACTCGCCCAGCGGGGGGCCCTTCTACGAGCAGTACGTC. This chain connects TRBV6-2 or TRBV6-3 to TRBJ2-7, with 9 bases that match TRBD2. Germline values: CDR1 MNHEY, CDR2 SVGEGT. CDR3 length: 17 residues. V shed 0 bases, J shed 3 bases, and the junction held 9 bases outside the gene matches.

V usage is TRBV11-2 and J usage is TRBJ2-3; either TRBD1 or TRBD2 may supply D (5 bases each). From germline, CDR1 is SGHAT and CDR2 FQNNGV. CDR3 length equals 17 residues. The V gene lost 5 bases and the J gene lost 3 bases, with 21 bases spanning the gap. For the CDR3, the DNA is TGTGCCAGCAGCACCCGCCGAGCGGTCAGGGTGACAGATACGCAGTATTTT. Translating it yields CASSTRRAVRVTDTQYF.

This clonotype was found many times. The chain carries TRBV7-9 and TRBJ2-7, with D tentatively TRBD1 (5 bases). V was clipped by 1 base and J by 4 bases, with 5 bases between them. Germline CDR1 and CDR2: SEHNR and FQNEAQ (reference sequence). The CDR3 totals 12 residues. The CDR3 region has the DNA TGTGCCAGCAGCTTAGGGACATACGAGCAGTACTTC. This codes for CASSLGTYEQYF.

In its sample, this clonotype was seen a few times. V gene TRBV20-1 combines with J gene TRBJ2-7; 7 nucleotides line up with TRBD1. This CDR3 spans 14 amino acids. The germline CDR1 and CDR2 sequences are DFQATT and SNEGSKA (reference sequence). With V trimmed by 3 bases and J by 0 bases, 5 bases remained unmatched. The CDR3 DNA reads TGCAGTGCTAGGCAGGACAGGAGCTCCTACGAGCAGTACTTC. Amino acids: CSARQDRSSYEQYF.

The V and J genes are TRBV11-2 and TRBJ1-6; D not certain. Germline CDR1 and CDR2: SGHAT and FQNNGV. Trimming shortened V by 3 bases and J by 1 base, and 7 bases separated the two germline ends. The CDR3 has 15 residues. Here the CDR3 reads CASSFERSYNSPLHF. In nucleotides, the CDR3 is TGTGCCAGCAGCTTCGAACGGTCCTATAATTCACCCCTCCACTTT.

The J gene is TRBJ2-3, the V gene TRBV7-6; D might be TRBD1 or TRBD2, each matching 5 bases. The CDR3 has 14 residues. Germline assignment: CDR1 SGHVS and CDR2 FNYEAQ. Trimming stripped 2 bases from V and 4 bases from J, with 10 bases between. In DNA form, the CDR3 reads TGTGCCAGCAGCTTACAAGGGGACCCAGATACGCAGTATTTT. Its protein product is CASSLQGDPDTQYF.

V gene TRBV6-2 or TRBV6-3 combines with J gene TRBJ2-2, with 16 bases fitting TRBD2. Trimming took 5 bases from V and 2 from J; bases not matched to a gene: 8. This CDR3 comprises 19 residues. Germline V gives CDR1 MNHEY, CDR2 SVGEGT. The CDR3: CASSPLGLAGGKNTGELFF. The CDR3 region has the DNA TGTGCCAGCAGTCCGTTGGGACTAGCGGGGGGGAAAAACACCGGGGAGCTGTTTTTT.

The chain couples TRBV20-1 to TRBJ2-5, with D hard to call. Germline V gene data show CDR1 as DFQATT and CDR2 as SNEGSKA (reference sequence). This CDR3 is 12 amino acids long. V was shortened by 6 bases and J by 4 bases, with 12 bases between the two germline ends. DNA for the CDR3: TGCAGTGCCACGTACAGTGGAGAGACCCAGTACTTC. Its protein product is CSATYSGETQYF.

At least ten counts were recorded for this clonotype. The rearrangement uses TRBV7-9 and TRBJ2-7; D is perhaps TRBD1 (5 bases). This CDR3 region has 14 residues. The germline V gene encodes CDR1 SEHNR and CDR2 FQNEAQ (reference sequence). Trimming cost V 1 base and J 2 bases, with 9 bases left between them. The CDR3 DNA sequence: TGTGCCAGCAGCTTAGAGGGGCGCCCCTACGAGCAGTACTTC. This codes for CASSLEGRPYEQYF.

The table lists this clonotype with many counts. V and J are TRBV29-1 and TRBJ1-2; 9 bases fit TRBD1. The CDR3 is 13 residues long. J gave up 2 bases and V 5 bases, and 3 bases lay outside the gene matches. Germline V gene lookup returns CDR1 SQVTM and CDR2 ANQGSEA. As DNA, the CDR3 is TGCAGCGTTAGGACAGGGGAGAACTATGGCTACACCTTC. It encodes CSVRTGENYGYTF.

This clonotype was seen only a few times. The chain joins TRBV20-1 to TRBJ1-2; D not certain. The CDR3 is 15 amino acids. Germline V gene sequence: CDR1 DFQATT, CDR2 SNEGSKA (reference sequence). Trimming pared 2 bases from V and 2 bases from J, leaving 15 bases between. CDR3 nucleotide sequence: TGCAGTGCTAGACCCGGGTATCTTTTCAACTATGGCTACACCTTC. Its translation: CSARPGYLFNYGYTF.

The genes are TRBV12-3 or TRBV12-4 and TRBJ1-5, with 7 bases matching TRBD1. V was clipped by 3 bases and J by 9 bases; unmatched bases: 8. The CDR3 totals 14 residues. The CDR3 reads CASSFGGGPWPQHF. CDR3 nucleotides: TGTGCCAGCAGTTTCGGAGGGGGCCCGTGGCCCCAGCATTTT.